The rows below give T cell receptor beta chains drawn from one sample of a study of PD-L1 blockade in urothelial cancer. Using immunoSEQ multiplex PCR, the repertoire was profiled, and TCRdb retains in-frame clones only, with some absent. The profile covers around 100,000 clones, with roughly nine tenths appearing a single time and around 0.92% taken by the ten largest. The specimen was PBMCs, collected around atezolizumab (anti-PD-L1) treatment. The receptors here all came from a woman older than 75 with urothelial cancer. The CDR3 runs from the conserved cysteine through the conserved F or W. D genes are given only for firm matches. Where a row states a size, it is once, few, many or the class of an expanded clone; other rows omit it.

V gene	D gene	clone size	J gene	CDR3 protein	CDR3 DNA
TRBV4-2	-	-	TRBJ2-2	CASSQAAGLNGELFF	TGTGCCAGCAGCCAAGCGGCGGGCTTGAACGGGGAGCTGTTTTTT
TRBV18	-	-	TRBJ2-2	CASSPEYKNTGELFF	TGTGCCAGCTCACCCGAATACAAAAACACCGGGGAGCTGTTTTTT
TRBV19	TRBD1	-	TRBJ1-5	CASSPQGQRNQPQHF	TGTGCCAGTAGTCCGCAGGGACAGAGGAATCAGCCCCAGCATTTT
TRBV7-3	TRBD2	-	TRBJ2-3	CASSPTTSGRAFTDTQYF	TGTGCCAGCAGCCCGACGACTAGCGGGAGGGCCTTCACAGATACGCAGTATTTT
TRBV7-2	TRBD2	-	TRBJ2-1	CASRLSGSPGSNEQFF	TGTGCCAGCAGATTAAGCGGGAGCCCAGGAAGTAATGAGCAGTTCTTC
TRBV5-1	TRBD1	-	TRBJ1-2	CASSSGQGVFYGYTF	TGCGCCAGCAGCTCGGGACAGGGAGTCTTCTATGGCTACACCTTC
TRBV5-4	TRBD2	once	TRBJ2-7	CASSLEVSSGRRNEQYF	TGTGCCAGCAGCTTGGAGGTCTCTAGCGGGAGGAGGAACGAGCAGTACTTC
TRBV15	TRBD2	-	TRBJ2-1	CATSTGLAGLSYNEQFF	TGTGCCACCAGCACGGGACTAGCGGGGCTCTCCTACAATGAGCAGTTCTTC
TRBV29-1	-	-	TRBJ2-3	CSTESDGDTQYF	TGCAGCACTGAATCTGACGGGGATACGCAGTATTTT
TRBV27	-	-	TRBJ1-1	CASSPPHGTSDTEAFF	TGTGCCAGCAGTCCCCCCCACGGGACATCGGACACTGAAGCTTTCTTT
TRBV9	-	-	TRBJ2-2	CASTRTDTGELFF	TGTGCCAGCACCAGGACAGACACCGGGGAGCTGTTTTTT
TRBV9	TRBD1	-	TRBJ2-7	CASSVAGQTYEQYF	TGTGCCAGCAGCGTAGCGGGACAGACCTACGAGCAGTACTTC
TRBV7-3	-	-	TRBJ1-5	CASSLRANQPQHF	TGTGCCAGCAGCTTAAGAGCGAATCAGCCCCAGCATTTT
TRBV9	TRBD2	-	TRBJ2-1	CASSEGAGGPGEQFF	TGTGCCAGCAGCGAGGGGGCGGGAGGGCCGGGCGAGCAGTTCTTC
TRBV19	-	-	TRBJ1-3	CASSIDGRFGNTIYF	TGTGCCAGTAGTATAGATGGCAGATTCGGAAACACCATATATTTT
TRBV25-1	TRBD1	-	TRBJ1-5	CASSPTGTENSNQPQHF	TGTGCCAGCAGTCCCACCGGGACAGAAAATAGCAATCAGCCCCAGCATTTT
TRBV6-5	TRBD1	once	TRBJ1-3	CASRPAGQGHTIYF	TGTGCCAGCAGGCCTGCGGGACAGGGTCACACCATATATTTT
TRBV10-3	-	once	TRBJ2-2	CAISESVYTGELFF	TGTGCCATCAGTGAATCAGTATACACCGGGGAGCTGTTTTTT
TRBV28	TRBD1	-	TRBJ2-5	CASKVRDRETQYF	TGTGCCAGCAAAGTTAGGGACAGAGAGACCCAGTACTTC
TRBV14	TRBD2	-	TRBJ2-5	CASSQGASGGWKETQYF	TGTGCCAGCAGCCAAGGGGCCAGCGGGGGATGGAAAGAGACCCAGTACTTC
TRBV9	TRBD2	-	TRBJ2-2	CASSPGTSGRWNAGELFF	TGTGCCAGCAGCCCCGGGACTAGCGGGAGGTGGAATGCCGGAGAGCTGTTTTTT
TRBV6-1	TRBD2	once	TRBJ2-7	CASSVASGIYEQYF	TGTGCCAGCAGTGTAGCTAGCGGAATCTACGAGCAGTACTTC
TRBV18	TRBD1	-	TRBJ2-1	CASSPKNLPGTGGNEQFF	TGTGCCAGCTCACCTAAGAATTTACCCGGGACAGGGGGCAATGAGCAGTTCTTC
TRBV5-1	-	-	TRBJ1-1	CASSLVQTNTEAFF	TGCGCCAGCAGCTTGGTACAAACGAACACTGAAGCTTTCTTT
TRBV28	-	-	TRBJ1-1	CATQTPGEAFF	TGTGCCACCCAAACCCCGGGGGAGGCTTTCTTT
TRBV5-1	-	-	TRBJ2-7	CASSLVIDYEQYF	TGCGCCAGCAGCTTGGTAATAGACTACGAGCAGTACTTC
TRBV5-1	-	-	TRBJ2-5	CASSPPEMRPGETQYF	TGCGCCAGCAGCCCCCCAGAGATGAGGCCGGGAGAGACCCAGTACTTC
TRBV7-9	-	-	TRBJ2-7	CASSQTQSTGGEQYF	TGTGCCAGCAGCCAGACGCAGTCTACCGGAGGGGAGCAGTACTTC